The T cell receptor beta chain described here comes from a study of blood T cell repertoires in COVID-19 (dated by TCRdb to the early 2020s). For the study in its entirety: Collaborator samples came from the United States, Italy and Spain and covered acute and convalescent phases of COVID-19. A freely available public database, intended as a resource for researchers studying the immune response to SARS-CoV-2, is where the repertoires were released. Deeply sampled blood TCRbeta repertoires from subjects exposed to, actively infected with, or recovered from COVID-19 were included in the dataset. The material from the prospective study consisted of cDNA or gDNA derived from T cells, B-cell-depleted T cells, or PBMCs. The sample metadata nearly always contained a de-identified subject ID, COVID-19 status, age in years and sex. Samples were obtained from the ongoing ImmuneRACE study (first 160 participants) and from over 1,000 subjects provided by 6 global collaborators. Where available, HLA class I and class II types were obtained from metadata supplied by the sample provider rather than from assay-based typing.

The immunoSEQ Assay, a bias-controlled multiplex PCR, was used to amplify TCRbeta CDR3 regions from genomic DNA. As for the authors' bioinformatics: The number of nucleated cells in each sample was estimated from the amplification of reference gene primers within the assay. To quantify the absolute abundance of each unique TCRbeta CDR3 rearrangement, sequence reads were collapsed and filtered. For each sample, productive Simpson clonality was calculated as the square root of Simpson's diversity index over productive rearrangements. TCRdb retrieved this table from immuneACCESS and kept in-frame rearrangements only. Not all clones are present; in checked studies, unresolved V genes account for under half, and no reason is known for the remainder. V, J and clone size are taken as reported in that table, and D and trimming were inferred from the DNA itself. The sample has about 150,000 clones on record, about 80% of them singletons. 25% to 30% of the sample rests with the top ten.

Collaborating institutions collected whole blood in K2EDTA tubes following their own protocols. For TCRbeta analysis, collaborator samples were shipped as frozen whole blood, as isolated PBMCs, or as DNA extracted from either sample type. Study-wide conclusions, independent of this receptor: The amount of clinical and demographic metadata varied by source and participant and was provided uncurated.

A remark on this clone: Its antigen is currently not known. No clone much larger than this one lies a single base away; base qualities are absent.

The germline V gene specifies MNHEY as CDR1 and SVGAGI as CDR2. V is pared back by 2 bases and J by 4 bases, with 17 bases lying between the germline termini. The CDR3 runs 16 amino acids, cysteine and phenylalanine included. Of the read, only the CDR3 DNA is kept; its 48 bases are in frame from base 1. This receptor was identified in a woman in her fifties or sixties with acute or convalescent COVID-19. The chain was built from TRBV6-5 and TRBJ1-2, with a weak D call of TRBD1 (5 bases match). Sequenced input: peripheral blood. The nucleotide sequence reads as follows: TGTGCCAGCAGTTACGGAGGGGAGGGTCCCTCCTATGGCTACACCTTC. This sequence encodes CASSYGGEGPSYGYTF.